A selection of T cell receptor beta chains follows, all from one sample in a study of shared clonotypes between healthy human individuals. Using immunoSEQ multiplex PCR, the repertoire was profiled, and TCRdb retains in-frame clones only, with some absent. The profile covers some 2.1 million clones, with 90% to 95% appearing a single time and more than 0.1% taken by the ten largest. The sequenced sample consisted of naive CD4+ T cells sorted from blood. These receptors all come from a man between 18 and 35 years old in good health. CDR3s include the opening cysteine and the closing phenylalanine or tryptophan.

v_call	j_call	cdr3_aa
TRBV2	TRBJ2-5	CASSESLVQGIETQYF
TRBV5-1	TRBJ2-1	CASSLQASGSHNEQFF
TRBV7-2	TRBJ2-5	CASSPSGRPTSGETQYF
TRBV6-5	TRBJ1-5	CASRQQNNQPQHF
TRBV5-1	TRBJ2-7	CASSLMGSYEQYF
TRBV10-3	TRBJ2-4	CAISEGTAKNIQYF
TRBV30	TRBJ1-5	CAWSVSPGQPQHF
TRBV15	TRBJ2-5	CATSREVGGPETQYF
TRBV2	TRBJ2-7	CASTDRVVGEQYF
TRBV6-1	TRBJ1-6	CASSPWDSDNSPLHF
TRBV9	TRBJ2-3	CASSVMDSPATQYF
TRBV6-5	TRBJ1-6	CASSYPQLNSPLHF
TRBV6-5	TRBJ2-3	CASSRWTSGTDTQYF
TRBV5-1	TRBJ2-7	CASSLTGASGYEQYF
TRBV5-4	TRBJ1-4	CASSPSGGLGGEKLFF
TRBV7-6	TRBJ2-2	CASSSTGLNTGELFF
TRBV10-1	TRBJ2-7	CASRLDRGKGKCEQYF
TRBV5-1	TRBJ2-3	CASSPVAGNTDTQYF
TRBV7-2	TRBJ2-1	CASSQTVYNEQFF
TRBV4-1	TRBJ1-4	CASSQDSAAFDEKLFF
TRBV5-1	TRBJ2-2	CASSLEAGEAGELFF
TRBV7-9	TRBJ1-1	CASSLGAQNTEAFF
TRBV9	TRBJ2-7	CASSTVSDEDF
TRBV28	TRBJ2-4	CASSRDRVTKNIQYF
TRBV4-1	TRBJ1-5	CASSQGGLPQEPQHF
TRBV6-1	TRBJ1-4	CASLGQSGEKLFF
TRBV6-1	TRBJ2-7	CASSAIGTASYEQYF
TRBV30	TRBJ1-1	CAWRTQGTGEAFF
TRBV18	TRBJ2-2	CASSPNSPSARELTGELFF
TRBV6-1	TRBJ2-5	CASSESSGTQYF
TRBV5-1	TRBJ1-1	CASSLGPGREAFF
TRBV6-6	TRBJ1-6	CASSYTPGQSNSPLHF
TRBV7-6	TRBJ2-7	CARAEREWYEQYF
TRBV7-2	TRBJ2-1	CASTARDEQFF
TRBV5-1	TRBJ1-6	CASSSDSSFSPLHF
TRBV5-8	TRBJ1-5	CASSRRGTNLNQPQHF
TRBV6-1	TRBJ2-2	CAGTGAAGELFF
TRBV5-4	TRBJ1-2	CASSYDLFGYTF
TRBV9	TRBJ1-2	CASSSEGVYGYTF
TRBV6-5	TRBJ2-3	CASRDDHPGDTQYF
TRBV10-1	TRBJ2-3	CASRSGMIGYF
TRBV6-5	TRBJ1-3	CASATGGPGNTIYF
TRBV25-1	TRBJ2-5	CASMRGQGWQETQYF
TRBV6-1	TRBJ2-7	CASSEQGADEQYF
TRBV18	TRBJ1-1	CASSPPRTDNTEAFF
TRBV6-5	TRBJ2-7	CASSYSTGTGGREQYF
TRBV28	TRBJ1-1	CASEQGQTEAFF
TRBV9	TRBJ2-3	CASSPSTVSTDTQYF
TRBV6-6	TRBJ2-1	CASSYLGTGGNEQFF
TRBV7-9	TRBJ2-7	CASVEGRGYEQYF
TRBV7-3	TRBJ1-1	CASSRPRTEPMNTEAFF
TRBV5-4	TRBJ2-5	CASSHQETQYF
TRBV7-9	TRBJ1-2	CASSAGFQGDGYTF
TRBV30	TRBJ1-1	CAWSVRQGWTEAFF
TRBV7-9	TRBJ2-3	CASSYLAGGLDTQYF
TRBV6-5	TRBJ2-7	CASKREGGDEQYF
TRBV30	TRBJ1-5	CAWSQPGTPNQPQHF
TRBV30	TRBJ1-4	CAWSVWGQGIVNEKLFF